The 27 T cell receptor beta chains below come from one sample, sequenced in a study of T cells in Graves' hyperthyroidism and ophthalmopathy. There were TCR beta CDR3 regions amplified from RNA transcripts. The primer set for the first-round RT-PCR of the TCR CDR3 was HTBI. MiXCR, run by TCRdb on the multiplex PCR reads, gives a single entry per CDR3 protein. The sample holds 550,000 to 700,000 distinct CDR3 sequences, under 60% seen once. Sequenced: peripheral blood or thyroid tissue (not recorded which). These receptors originate from an adult woman with Graves' disease, either hyperthyroidism or ophthalmopathy (not recorded which).

The genes are TRBV10-2 and TRBJ2-7, with TRBD1 as a possible D gene (6 bases). Germline CDR1 and CDR2: WSHSY and SAAADI. This CDR3 spans 14 amino acids. V was shortened by 7 bases and J by 3 bases, with 16 bases between the two germline ends. The CDR3 loop reads CASMYGGTGYEQYF. The CDR3 nucleotides are TGCGCCAGCATGTATGGGGGCACGGGCTACGAGCAGTACTTC.

CDR3 bases: TGTGCCAGCTTACGGTATCAGCCCCAGCATTTT. Residues: CASLRYQPQHF. The genes are TRBV11-2 and TRBJ1-5, with no clear D. There are 11 residues in the CDR3. Trimming took off 8 bases at V and 5 bases at J, with 7 bases between the two ends. CDR1 is SGHAT and CDR2 is FQNNGV in the germline V gene. The full variable domain, its missing parts supplied by reference TRBV11-2 and TRBJ1-5, is EAGVAQSPRYKIIEKRQSVAFWCNPISGHATLYWYQQILGQGPKLLIQFQNNGVVDDSQLPKDRFSAERLKGVDSTLKIQPAKLEDSAVYLCASLRYQPQHFGDGTRLSIL.

This rearrangement joins TRBV10-3 to TRBJ2-5; D gene uncertain. V lost 2 bases to trimming and J lost 3 bases, with 7 bases between them. Germline CDR1 ENHRY, CDR2 SYGVKD. The CDR3 sequence is 13 residues long. CDR3 nucleotide sequence: TGTGCCATCAGTGAGGGGCCGGAAGAGACCCAGTACTTC. Amino acids: CAISEGPEETQYF.

This clonotype showed up many times. As the CDR3 is not closed by the conserved phenylalanine or tryptophan, this likely results from a read error. This chain links TRBV19 with TRBJ1-1, with D uncertain. CDR3 length: 13 residues. Germline CDR1 LNHDA, CDR2 SQIVND (reference sequence). V was trimmed by 3 bases and J by 10 bases, leaving 15 bases between them. The CDR3 here is CASSITVAEGAFL. In nucleotides, the CDR3 is TGTGCCAGTAGTATCACCGTGGCAGAGGGAGCTTTCCTT.

This clonotype was counted once. The chain uses TRBV14 and TRBJ2-7; D call uncertain. Germline V gene lookup returns CDR1 SGHDN and CDR2 FVKESK. CDR3 length: 13 residues. V shed 2 bases and J shed 4 bases, with 9 bases lying between them. CDR3 in amino acids: CASSQRRYYEQYF. As DNA, the CDR3 is TGTGCCAGCAGCCAACGGCGGTATTACGAGCAGTACTTC.

In its sample, this clonotype was seen a few times. A much bigger clone sits one base away, suggesting this may be a read error. V is TRBV2 and J is TRBJ2-2, with 7 bases lining up with TRBD2. Germline V lookup: CDR1 SNHLY, CDR2 FYNNEI. Trimming cost V 7 bases and J 5 bases; bases outside gene matches: 7. The CDR3 covers 14 residues. As DNA, the CDR3 is TGTGCCAGCAAACGGGAGGACCGGACCGGGGAGCTGTTTTTT. Translated, it gives CASKREDRTGELFF.

This clonotype has at least ten counts. This chain links TRBV20-1 with TRBJ1-2; D is unclear. Trimming stripped 1 base from V and 3 bases from J, with 15 bases between. The germline gives CDR1 DFQATT, CDR2 SNEGSKA (reference sequence). This CDR3 comprises 15 residues. The CDR3 coding sequence is TGCAGTGCTAGAGGAGCAGTCGACAAATACTATGGCTACACCTTC. It is translated as CSARGAVDKYYGYTF.

This chain links TRBV15 with TRBJ1-2; 7 bases map to TRBD1. The CDR3 covers 16 residues. The junction had 8 bases not matched to a gene; V was cut back by 0 bases and J by 4 bases. The germline V gene has CDR1 LNHNV and CDR2 YYDKDF (reference sequence). This CDR3 is CATSRDFEGAGYGYTF. The CDR3 nucleotides are TGTGCCACCAGCAGAGATTTTGAGGGGGCTGGCTATGGCTACACCTTC.

For this clonotype: This may arise from a read error, as a much more abundant clone is one base away. The gene calls are TRBV12-3 or TRBV12-4 and TRBJ1-2; D is uncertain. This CDR3 is 15 amino acids long. The CDR3 sequence: CVSSPHLNKNKGYTF. In DNA form, the CDR3 reads TGTGTCAGCAGTCCACACCTCAACAAGAACAAGGGCTACACCTTC.

The chain joins TRBV7-3 to TRBJ1-1; D is undetermined. V was clipped by 3 bases and J by 4 bases, with 12 bases between them. The CDR3 is made up of 14 amino acids. CDR1 and CDR2 from the germline V gene are SGHTA and FQGTGA. Written as DNA, the CDR3 is TGTGCCAGCAGCTTCACGGGGTGGGGCACTGAAGCTTTCTTT. It specifies CASSFTGWGTEAFF.

As concerns this clonotype: At one end the junction does not follow the germline gene, possibly because of a read error. J is TRBJ1-5 and V is TRBV28; 9 nucleotides line up with TRBD1. Germline V gene data show CDR1 as MDHEN and CDR2 as SYDVKM. This CDR3 has 17 residues. CDR3 nucleotides: TGTGCCAGCAGTACCCTCCCCGGGACAGGGATGCATCAGCCCCAGCGTTTT. Its translation is CASSTLPGTGMHQPQRF.

This clonotype was recorded a few times. This sequence joins TRBV7-9 and TRBJ2-5; unclear D gene. V was cut by 3 bases and J by 5 bases, with 10 bases left in between. In germline, CDR1 is SEHNR, CDR2 FQNEAQ (reference sequence). This CDR3 contains 13 residues. The CDR3 protein is CASSFSAGETQYF. DNA of the CDR3: TGTGCCAGCAGCTTTTCAGCCGGGGAGACCCAGTACTTC.

The rearrangement uses TRBV15 and TRBJ2-7; 11 nucleotides agree with TRBD1. CDR3 length equals 13 residues. The germline gives CDR1 LNHNV, CDR2 YYDKDF (reference sequence). Trimming cost V 7 bases and J 6 bases; bases outside gene matches: 5. CDR3 nucleotides: TGTGCCACCACCGGGACAGGGGGGCCCGAGCAGTACTTC. Translating gives CATTGTGGPEQYF.

At least ten counts were recorded for this clonotype. The chain is built from TRBV6-1 and TRBJ1-1; possible D gene TRBD1, 6 bases. This CDR3 comprises 12 residues. V was shortened by 7 bases and J by 8 bases, with 14 bases between the two germline ends. CDR1 is MNHNS, CDR2 SASEGT, per germline. CDR3 residues: CASTRDTIEAFF. The CDR3 DNA reads as TGTGCCAGCACCCGGGACACCATCGAAGCTTTCTTT.

This chain uses TRBV29-1 with TRBJ1-2; D call uncertain. V was pared by 5 bases and J by 4 bases, with 11 bases between. In germline, CDR1 is SQVTM, CDR2 ANQGSEA. CDR3 length equals 12 residues. The CDR3 nucleotides are TGCAGCGTTTCCAGCGCCCCCTATGGCTACACCTTC. This codes for CSVSSAPYGYTF.

The CDR3 bases are TGTGCCAGCAGCTCGGACAGGGAAGGTGGCTACACCTTC. It encodes CASSSDREGGYTF. V usage is TRBV7-9 and J usage is TRBJ1-2; TRBD1 aligns across 8 bases. The length of the CDR3 is 13 residues. Germline V gene sequence: CDR1 SEHNR, CDR2 FQNEAQ (reference sequence). The V segment lost 4 bases and the J segment 7 bases; nucleotides outside the gene matches: 5.

Many counts were recorded for this clonotype. J is TRBJ2-7 and V is TRBV7-9; no firm D call. V was pared by 4 bases and J by 4 bases, with 17 bases between. The CDR3 extends over 15 amino acids. CDR1 is SEHNR, CDR2 FQNEAQ, per germline (reference sequence). CDR3 sequence reads: CASSSRTIYGYEQYF. The CDR3 DNA follows: TGTGCCAGCAGCTCACGGACCATCTACGGGTACGAGCAGTACTTC.

The chain has TRBV7-2 and TRBJ2-7, with D perhaps TRBD1 (6 bases). CDR3 length equals 15 residues. Germline V lookup: CDR1 SGHTA, CDR2 FQGNSA. The germline V and J ends were trimmed by 8 bases and 0 bases, with 17 bases remaining between them. The CDR3 DNA reads TGTGCCAGCGAAGTACAGGGCGGTAGCTCCTACGAGCAGTACTTC. Protein product: CASEVQGGSSYEQYF.

The chain employs TRBV5-6 and TRBJ1-1, with 9 bases that match TRBD1. The V and J ends lost 5 bases and 5 bases, in that order; junction bases with no gene match: 13. Germline-derived CDR1 and CDR2 are SGHDT and YYEEEE. This CDR3 has 16 residues. In DNA form, the CDR3 reads TGTGCCAGCAGTTCCGGGACAGGGATGGAAAGGACTGAAGCTTTCTTT. Its protein product is CASSSGTGMERTEAFF.

As to this clonotype: Germline and junction disagree at one end, which may indicate a read error. V is TRBV28 and J is TRBJ2-7, with D unresolved. Germline CDR1 reads MDHEN; CDR2 reads SYDVKM. The CDR3 is 11 residues long. The CDR3 is CASSPTGGVVF. The CDR3, as DNA: TGTGCCAGCAGCCCTACCGGTGGGGTTGTCTTC.

The chain links TRBV10-3 to TRBJ2-5, with 7 bases lining up with TRBD1. CDR3 length: 14 amino acids. Unmatched junction bases numbered 5, after V lost 2 bases and J lost 5 bases. Per germline, CDR1 ENHRY and CDR2 SYGVKD. CDR3 coding DNA: TGTGCCATCAGTGAGGAGGGGGCGTTTGAGACCCAGTACTTC. As protein: CAISEEGAFETQYF.

The V gene is TRBV10-3, the J gene TRBJ1-2; no clear D gene. V lost 5 bases, J lost 4 bases, and 17 bases lay in between. This CDR3 is 15 amino acids long. In germline, CDR1 is ENHRY, CDR2 SYGVKD. CDR3 DNA: TGTGCCATCAGTAGGACTAGCGGGGTGATCTATGGCTACACCTTC. Its protein is CAISRTSGVIYGYTF.

The rearrangement uses TRBV29-1 and TRBJ1-2; TRBD1 might be the D (6 bases). Germline V lookup: CDR1 SQVTM, CDR2 ANQGSEA. The CDR3 spans 14 residues. V lost 7 bases and J 2 bases, leaving 17 bases between the germline ends. The CDR3, as DNA: TGCAGCGCCCTTAGGTCAGGGGAGAACTATGGCTACACCTTC. The encoded protein is CSALRSGENYGYTF.

This clonotype showed up just a few times. This rearrangement joins TRBV19 to TRBJ1-4; possible D gene TRBD1, 5 bases. Trimming left V 4 bases short and J 5 bases short, with 17 bases between. CDR1 and CDR2 from the germline V gene are LNHDA and SQIVND (reference sequence). The CDR3 is 16 residues long. CDR3 sequence: CASSRGTDRRNEKLFF. The CDR3 DNA reads TGTGCCAGTAGTAGGGGGACGGATCGTAGAAATGAAAAACTGTTTTTT.

This rearrangement joins TRBV7-9 to TRBJ2-7, with 7 bases that match TRBD1. Germline V gene data show CDR1 as SEHNR and CDR2 as FQNEAQ (reference sequence). This CDR3 is 16 amino acids long. Trimming removed 1 base from V and 0 bases from J; junction bases left unmatched: 6. The DNA of the CDR3 is TGTGCCAGCAGCTTAGGGGCAGGGGGTAGCTCCTACGAGCAGTACTTC. It translates to CASSLGAGGSSYEQYF.

Only a few counts were recorded for this clonotype. The gene calls are TRBV20-1 and TRBJ2-5; 11 bases agree with TRBD2. The CDR3 spans 13 residues. Per the germline V gene, CDR1 is DFQATT and CDR2 is SNEGSKA (reference sequence). Trimming cost V 6 bases and J 4 bases; bases outside gene matches: 4. The CDR3, as DNA: TGCAGTGCCCTAGCGGGAGGTTTAGAGACCCAGTACTTC. Amino acids: CSALAGGLETQYF.

The chain couples TRBV5-8 to TRBJ2-7; possibly TRBD1 or TRBD2 for D (6 bases each). The germline gives CDR1 SGHTS, CDR2 YDEGEE. V lost 3 bases and J lost 1, with 17 bases in between. The CDR3 is 16 residues long. CDR3 coding DNA: TGTGCCAGCAGCTCCTTAAGGGGGGCTTTTTCCTACGAGCAGTACTTC. It yields the protein CASSSLRGAFSYEQYF.